The 5 T cell receptor beta chains in this list originate from one sample, sequenced in a study of identical twins. MiXCR, applied by TCRdb to the 5' RACE reads, yields one record per CDR3 protein. Of around 690,000 distinct CDR3 sequences listed, 21% are singletons. This sample was shared with a second study, whose subject was T cells expressing NK-cell markers.

Sequenced input: PBMCs. The origin of the receptors is a woman between 18 and 30 years old in good health.

V and J are TRBV10-3 and TRBJ2-1, with D possibly TRBD2 on 5 matching bases. Germline loops: CDR1 ENHRY, CDR2 SYGVKD. The CDR3 runs to 14 residues. Between the trimmed V and J ends, which lost 0 bases and 7 bases, there was a span of 10 bases. The CDR3 sequence: CAISESLSGNEQFF. The CDR3, as DNA: TGTGCCATCAGTGAGTCGTTATCGGGGAATGAGCAGTTCTTC.

The chain employs TRBV7-3 and TRBJ1-2, with D possibly matching TRBD1 (6 bases). The CDR3 contains 13 residues. V was clipped by 5 bases and J by 7 bases, with 14 bases between them. The germline gives CDR1 SGHTA, CDR2 FQGTGA. Written as DNA, the CDR3 is TGTGCCAGCAGCCCCGAGGGGGGACGTGGCTACACCTTC. Translating gives CASSPEGGRGYTF.

This clonotype was seen ten or more times. The rearrangement uses TRBV24-1 and TRBJ2-2, with D maybe TRBD1 (6 bases). Germline values: CDR1 KGHDR, CDR2 SFDVKD. The V end was cut by 7 bases, the J end by 3 bases, with 8 bases between. The CDR3 spans 13 residues. The CDR3 reads CATRDSYTGELFF. CDR3 DNA sequence: TGTGCCACCAGGGACAGTTACACCGGGGAGCTGTTTTTT.

Only a few counts were recorded for this clonotype. The chain employs TRBV7-9 and TRBJ2-7, with D perhaps matching TRBD1 (5 bases). Germline CDR1 is SEHNR and CDR2 is FQNEAQ (reference sequence). With 7 bases removed from V and 5 bases from J, the gap between germline ends came to 15 bases. This CDR3 is 13 amino acids long. The CDR3 region has the DNA TGTGCCAGCATAAGAGGCCAGGGCAACGAGCAGTACTTC. Protein: CASIRGQGNEQYF. Complete variable domain (other parts from reference TRBV7-9 and TRBJ2-7): DTGVSQNPRHKITKRGQNVTFRCDPISEHNRLYWYRQTLGQGPEFLTYFQNEAQLEKSRLLSDRFSAERPKGSFSTLEIQRTEQGDSAMYLCASIRGQGNEQYFGPGTRLTVT.

V usage is TRBV9 and J usage is TRBJ2-1, with D perhaps matching TRBD1 or TRBD2 (5 bases each). The CDR3 contains 15 residues. CDR1 and CDR2 from the germline V gene are SGDLS and YYNGEE. V was pared by 4 bases and J by 7 bases, with 18 bases between. The CDR3 loop reads CASSPRRGRGNEQFF. DNA for the CDR3: TGTGCCAGCAGCCCCCGTAGGGGCCGGGGTAATGAGCAGTTCTTC. Supplemented by reference TRBV9 and TRBJ2-1, the full variable domain reads DSGVTQTPKHLITATGQRVTLRCSPRSGDLSVYWYQQSLDQGLQFLIQYYNGEERAKGNILERFSAQQFPDLHSELNLSSLELGDSALYFCASSPRRGRGNEQFFGPGTRLTVL.